One sample yielded the 17 T cell receptor beta chains listed below, sequenced in a study of T cells in Graves' hyperthyroidism and ophthalmopathy. TCR beta CDR3 regions were amplified from RNA transcripts. An initial round of RT-PCR targeting the TCR CDR3 relied on the HTBI primer set. Each CDR3 protein gets one entry after TCRdb re-called the multiplex PCR reads with MiXCR. The sample lists nearly 750,000 distinct CDR3 sequences, about 35% occurring once. The specimen was blood. Source of these receptors: a woman in her thirties or forties with Graves' hyperthyroidism.

In its sample, this clonotype was seen once. It may be a read error: a sequence one base away is much more abundant. The chain is built from TRBV6-1 and TRBJ1-4, with D tentatively TRBD1 (5 bases). With 6 bases removed from V and 7 bases from J, the gap between germline ends came to 15 bases. CDR1 is MNHNS, CDR2 SASEGT, per germline. The CDR3 is 14 residues long. The CDR3 nucleotides read TGTGCCAGCAGCCCCCGGGGGGGGACTGAAAAACTGTTTTTT. Its protein is CASSPRGGTEKLFF.

The gene calls are TRBV12-3 or TRBV12-4 and TRBJ1-1; 7 bases align to TRBD1. The junction had 6 bases not matched to a gene; V was cut back by 5 bases and J by 0 bases. The CDR3 runs 15 residues. Here the CDR3 DNA reads TGTGCCAGCAGTGGAGACAGGGCCATGAACACTGAAGCTTTCTTT. It is translated as CASSGDRAMNTEAFF.

The chain couples TRBV7-9 to TRBJ2-7; D may be TRBD2 (6 bases). The V gene lost 1 base and the J gene lost 2 bases, with 12 bases spanning the gap. This CDR3 has 15 residues. Germline lookup yields CDR1 SEHNR and CDR2 FQNEAQ (reference sequence). The DNA of the CDR3 is TGTGCCAGCAGCTTAGAACTAGCAGCGACCTACGAGCAGTACGTC. Protein: CASSLELAATYEQYV.

Turning to this clonotype: One junction end does not reproduce the germline sequence, and a read error may be involved. V gene TRBV7-3 combines with J gene TRBJ1-5, with TRBD1 as a possible D gene (5 bases). The CDR3 sequence is 17 residues long. The V gene's germline CDR1 is SGHTA and CDR2 FQGTGA. In nucleotides, the CDR3 is TGCGCCAGCAGCCAAGGTTCGGGGGGTTCCCGCAATCAGCCCCAGCATTTT. Its protein product is CASSQGSGGSRNQPQHF.

The chain combines TRBV20-1 with TRBJ2-5; TRBD1 matches 9 bases. The length of the CDR3 is 15 residues. The germline CDR1 and CDR2 sequences are DFQATT and SNEGSKA (reference sequence). V shed 4 bases and J 3 bases; nucleotides not matched to a gene: 9. CDR3 sequence reads: CSAKPFGQGKETQYF. CDR3 in DNA: TGCAGTGCTAAGCCGTTTGGACAGGGGAAAGAGACCCAGTACTTC.

V usage is TRBV7-2 and J usage is TRBJ2-7; D call uncertain. Germline-derived CDR1 and CDR2 are SGHTA and FQGNSA. V was shortened by 5 bases and J by 3 bases, with 14 bases between the two germline ends. This CDR3 contains 14 residues. In DNA form, the CDR3 reads TGTGCCAGCAGCAAGTACGATTCCCACTACGAGCAGTACTTC. Residues: CASSKYDSHYEQYF.

This clonotype was detected many times. This chain uses TRBV10-3 with TRBJ1-3, with TRBD1 as a possible D gene (5 bases). Trimming cost V 3 bases and J 4 bases, with 19 bases left between them. Looked up from germline, CDR1 is ENHRY and CDR2 is SYGVKD. The CDR3 is 17 amino acids. This chain's CDR3 is CAISDSGTYFIGNTIYF. CDR3 in DNA: TGTGCCATCAGTGACTCCGGGACGTATTTTATCGGAAACACCATATATTTT.

The chain joins TRBV12-3 or TRBV12-4 to TRBJ1-2; 7 bases match TRBD1. V shed 3 bases, J shed 4 bases, and the junction held 8 bases outside the gene matches. The CDR3 sequence is 15 residues long. CDR3 nucleotides: TGTGCCAGCAGTTTCAACCCCCAGGGGGGCTATGGCTACACCTTC. It codes for CASSFNPQGGYGYTF.

This clonotype was seen at least ten times. The chain couples TRBV2 to TRBJ2-7; D gene ambiguous. This CDR3 comprises 15 residues. Trimming pared 3 bases from V and 2 bases from J, leaving 14 bases between. Germline-derived CDR1 and CDR2 are SNHLY and FYNNEI. CDR3 bases: TGTGCCAGCAGTGACGCGGCCGCGGCCCCCTACGAGCAGTACTTC. This gives the protein CASSDAAAAPYEQYF. The full variable domain, in which reference TRBV2 and TRBJ2-7 provide the parts outside the CDR3, is EPEVTQTPSHQVTQMGQEVILRCVPISNHLYFYWYRQILGQKVEFLVSFYNNEISEKSEIFDDQFSVERPDGSNFTLKIRSTKLEDSAMYFCASSDAAAAPYEQYFGPGTRLTVT.

This clonotype was found a few times. This chain uses TRBV19 with TRBJ2-7; the D gene is possibly TRBD1 (5 bases). Trimming stripped 5 bases from V and 1 base from J, with 15 bases between. This CDR3 region has 15 residues. Germline V lookup: CDR1 LNHDA, CDR2 SQIVND (reference sequence). For the CDR3, the DNA is TGTGCCAGTAGTCTGGGGCCCAGCCGTTCCTACGAGCAGTACTTC. Translation gives CASSLGPSRSYEQYF.

This clonotype was counted many times. The chain links TRBV10-3 to TRBJ1-2; D might be TRBD1 (5 bases). Trimming took 8 bases from V and 6 from J, leaving 13 bases between them. This CDR3 region has 12 residues. Germline CDR1 ENHRY, CDR2 SYGVKD. The CDR3 DNA reads TGTGCCATCGCTGGGGTAGGGGATGGCTACACCTTC. It is translated as CAIAGVGDGYTF.

This clonotype was seen ten or more times. The chain carries TRBV10-3 and TRBJ1-6; D is possibly TRBD1 (5 bases). Germline loops: CDR1 ENHRY, CDR2 SYGVKD. V gave up 6 bases and J gave up 7 bases, with 16 bases separating them. CDR3 size: 15 residues. The CDR3: CAISLRDGENSPLHF. CDR3 nucleotide sequence: TGTGCCATCAGCTTAAGGGACGGAGAAAATTCACCCCTCCACTTT.

This sequence joins TRBV7-6 and TRBJ1-6; 8 bases line up with TRBD1. V was clipped by 5 bases and J by 9 bases; unmatched bases: 6. The germline V gene has CDR1 SGHVS and CDR2 FNYEAQ. This CDR3 contains 14 residues. This CDR3 reads CASSETGVASPLHF. The CDR3, as DNA: TGTGCCAGCAGCGAGACAGGGGTTGCTTCACCCCTCCACTTT.

The chain has TRBV10-3 and TRBJ2-7; 7 positions match TRBD1. The V and J ends lost 6 bases and 9 bases, in that order; junction bases with no gene match: 11. Germline CDR1 reads ENHRY; CDR2 reads SYGVKD. This CDR3 is 13 amino acids long. The CDR3 here is CAIRADRDVPQYF. The CDR3 coding sequence is TGTGCCATCAGAGCTGACAGGGACGTTCCGCAGTACTTC.

This clonotype was observed a few times. The rearrangement joins TRBV9 to TRBJ1-6; TRBD1 is a possible D gene (5 bases). This CDR3 spans 18 amino acids. The ends were cut back, 0 bases at V and 3 bases at J, with 16 bases in the middle. Germline V lookup: CDR1 SGDLS, CDR2 YYNGEE. The CDR3 coding sequence is TGTGCCAGCAGCGTAGGACGGGGGGACCTCTACTATAATTCACCCCTCCACTTT. It specifies CASSVGRGDLYYNSPLHF.

The chain is built from TRBV5-1 and TRBJ1-5, with D possibly TRBD1 on 5 matching bases. Trimming removed 3 bases from V and 5 bases from J, with 9 bases in between. CDR3 length: 13 residues. CDR1 is SGHRS and CDR2 is YFSETQ in the germline V gene. Written as DNA, the CDR3 is TGCGCCAGCAGCTGGGGCATAGATCAGCCCCAGCATTTT. Its protein product is CASSWGIDQPQHF.

This clonotype was found a few times. The chain uses TRBV6-5 and TRBJ1-1, with TRBD1 matching over 10 bases. The CDR3 loop spans 16 amino acids. With V trimmed by 8 bases and J by 0 bases, 9 bases remained unmatched. From germline, CDR1 is MNHEY and CDR2 SVGAGI. CDR3 in amino acids: CASAGTGVLVNTEAFF. CDR3 sequence (DNA): TGTGCCAGCGCCGGGACAGGGGTGCTTGTGAACACTGAAGCTTTCTTT.